Listed below are T cell receptor beta chains from one sample, sequenced in a study of blood T cell repertoires in COVID-19. Data came from immunoSEQ multiplex PCR; TCRdb stores just in-frame clones and leaves some out. The table includes approximately 89,000 clones, about 81% detected once. Sequencing was carried out using peripheral blood. These receptors were obtained from a human donor in a cohort sampled during active COVID-19. Both conserved end residues are part of each CDR3. D genes are given only for firm matches. Some rows have no size entry. The others give once, few or many, or a class for an expanded clone.

clone size	D gene	V gene	J gene	CDR3 protein	CDR3 DNA
NA	TRBD1	TRBV7-9	TRBJ2-5	CASSQTGYQETQYF	TGTGCCAGCAGCCAGACAGGGTACCAAGAGACCCAGTACTTC
NA	NA	TRBV28	TRBJ1-1	CASSLNSFGAPTEAFF	TGTGCCAGCAGTTTAAATAGCTTTGGGGCCCCTACTGAAGCTTTCTTT
NA	TRBD1	TRBV10-3	TRBJ1-2	CAISETTGGIGYTF	TGTGCCATCAGTGAGACGACAGGGGGCATTGGCTACACCTTC
NA	NA	TRBV5-4	TRBJ1-5	CASSPGLGFQPQHF	TGTGCCAGCAGCCCGGGGTTGGGGTTTCAGCCCCAGCATTTT
NA	TRBD1	TRBV11-2	TRBJ2-1	CASSYQGDEQFF	TGTGCCAGCAGCTACCAGGGGGATGAGCAGTTCTTC
NA	NA	TRBV5-1	TRBJ2-3	CASSPTVSTDTQYF	TGCGCCAGCAGCCCGACAGTTTCCACAGATACGCAGTATTTT
NA	TRBD1	TRBV10-2	TRBJ2-2	CASTGSGQGAGELFF	TGCGCCAGCACCGGGTCCGGACAGGGGGCCGGGGAGCTGTTTTTT
NA	NA	TRBV18	TRBJ1-1	CASSLSTVNTEAFF	TGTGCCAGCTCACTCTCGACAGTTAACACTGAAGCTTTCTTT
NA	TRBD1	TRBV5-1	TRBJ1-1	CASSFGDREVTEAFF	TGCGCCAGCAGCTTCGGCGACAGGGAAGTCACTGAAGCTTTCTTT
NA	TRBD2	TRBV6-2/TRBV6-3	TRBJ2-7	CASSYYGLAGSYEQYF	TGTGCCAGCAGTTATTATGGACTAGCGGGGTCCTACGAGCAGTACTTC
NA	NA	TRBV15	TRBJ2-2	CATSRDRGATGELFF	TGTGCCACCAGCAGAGACAGGGGTGCCACCGGGGAGCTGTTTTTT
NA	NA	TRBV7-2	TRBJ1-1	CASSSKRGLSTEAFF	TGTGCCAGCAGCTCCAAGAGGGGGTTGTCCACTGAAGCTTTCTTT
NA	TRBD1	TRBV6-6	TRBJ1-1	CASSYPTGDAFF	TGTGCCAGCAGTTACCCGACAGGGGACGCTTTCTTT
NA	NA	TRBV12-3/TRBV12-4	TRBJ1-1	CASSLRGITEAFF	TGTGCCAGCAGTTTAAGAGGGATCACTGAAGCTTTCTTT
NA	NA	TRBV28	TRBJ1-2	CATGGGANYGYTF	TGTGCCACCGGAGGGGGGGCCAACTATGGCTACACCTTC
NA	NA	TRBV6-5	TRBJ1-3	CASSPQGSGNTIYF	TGTGCCAGCAGCCCACAGGGATCCGGAAACACCATATATTTT
once	NA	TRBV4-2	TRBJ1-6	CASSQDPQGSPLHF	TGTGCCAGCAGCCAAGATCCTCAGGGTTCACCCCTCCACTTT
NA	NA	TRBV7-9	TRBJ2-7	CASSLVEGRKTYEQYF	TGTGCCAGCAGCTTAGTCGAGGGCAGAAAAACCTACGAGCAGTACTTC
NA	NA	TRBV3-1/TRBV3-2	TRBJ2-1	CASSQDPGYSNEQFF	TGTGCCAGCAGCCAAGACCCGGGTTACTCCAATGAGCAGTTCTTC
NA	TRBD1	TRBV18	TRBJ2-5	CASSPGQNIQETQYF	TGTGCCAGCTCACCGGGACAGAACATCCAAGAGACCCAGTACTTC
NA	TRBD1	TRBV2	TRBJ1-2	CASSQGGRGNYGYTF	TGTGCCAGCAGTCAGGGGGGCAGGGGGAACTATGGCTACACCTTC
NA	NA	TRBV5-6	TRBJ2-4	CASSLVGGSGGQNIQYF	TGTGCCAGCAGCTTGGTGGGGGGCAGCGGGGGACAGAACATTCAGTACTTC
NA	TRBD1	TRBV5-1	TRBJ2-2	CASSPGTGSLSGELFF	TGCGCCAGCAGCCCCGGGACAGGGTCCCTCTCCGGGGAGCTGTTTTTT
medium-sized	TRBD2	TRBV4-1	TRBJ2-5	CASSPVGRGDQETQYF	TGCGCCAGCAGTCCCGTGGGGCGGGGGGATCAAGAGACCCAGTACTTC
NA	TRBD1	TRBV7-2	TRBJ1-4	CASSSTGTGEEKLFF	TGTGCCAGCAGCTCTACCGGGACAGGGGAGGAAAAACTGTTTTTT
NA	TRBD1	TRBV7-2	TRBJ1-1	CASSLGQLNTEAFF	TGTGCCAGCAGCTTGGGACAGCTGAACACTGAAGCTTTCTTT
NA	TRBD1	TRBV13	TRBJ1-1	CASSLGQGAYGEAFF	TGTGCCAGCAGCTTAGGACAGGGGGCTTATGGTGAAGCTTTCTTT
NA	NA	TRBV6-5	TRBJ2-7	CASTQTVVTYEQYF	TGTGCCAGCACCCAGACAGTCGTGACCTACGAGCAGTACTTC
NA	TRBD1	TRBV27	TRBJ1-5	CASSPLDRGANQPQHF	TGTGCCAGCAGTCCCTTGGACAGGGGGGCCAATCAGCCCCAGCATTTT
NA	NA	TRBV5-8	TRBJ1-1	CASSLGMNTEAFF	TGTGCCAGCAGCTTGGGTATGAACACTGAAGCTTTCTTT
once	TRBD1	TRBV7-9	TRBJ2-5	CASSPRTGQETQYF	TGTGCCAGCAGCCCTCGGACAGGGCAAGAGACCCAGTACTTC
NA	NA	TRBV19	TRBJ2-2	CASRVDTNTGELFF	TGTGCCAGTAGGGTCGACACTAACACCGGGGAGCTGTTTTTT
NA	NA	TRBV7-2	TRBJ1-1	CASSSHQNTEAFF	TGTGCCAGCAGTTCCCATCAGAACACTGAAGCTTTCTTT
few	TRBD1	TRBV7-9	TRBJ1-6	CASSPDRESSPLHF	TGTGCCAGCAGCCCTGACAGGGAGAGTTCACCCCTCCACTTT
NA	NA	TRBV19	TRBJ2-1	CASSIRTGRGGHNEQFF	TGTGCCAGTAGTATCAGGACGGGAAGGGGAGGCCACAATGAGCAGTTCTTC